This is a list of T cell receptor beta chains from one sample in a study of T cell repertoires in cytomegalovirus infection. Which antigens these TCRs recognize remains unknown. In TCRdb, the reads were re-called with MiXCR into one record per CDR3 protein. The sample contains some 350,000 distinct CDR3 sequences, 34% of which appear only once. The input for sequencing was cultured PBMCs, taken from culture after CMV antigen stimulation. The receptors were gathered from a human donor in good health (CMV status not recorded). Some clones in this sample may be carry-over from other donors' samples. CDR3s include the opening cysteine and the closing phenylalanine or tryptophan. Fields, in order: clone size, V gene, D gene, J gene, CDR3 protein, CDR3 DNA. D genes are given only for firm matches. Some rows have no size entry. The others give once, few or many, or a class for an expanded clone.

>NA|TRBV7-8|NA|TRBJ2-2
CASSLVPPNTGELFF
TGTGCCAGCAGCTTAGTACCCCCGAACACCGGGGAGCTGTTTTTT
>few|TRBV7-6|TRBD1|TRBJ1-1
CASSLVQGDTEAFF
TGTGCCAGCAGCTTAGTACAGGGGGACACTGAAGCTTTCTTT
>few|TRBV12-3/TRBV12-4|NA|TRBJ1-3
CASTLEGRVRSGNTIYF
TGTGCCAGCACCCTAGAGGGCAGAGTGCGCTCTGGAAACACCATATATTTT
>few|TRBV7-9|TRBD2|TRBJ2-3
CASSAGLAVPDTQYF
TGTGCCAGCAGCGCCGGACTAGCGGTCCCAGATACGCAGTATTTT
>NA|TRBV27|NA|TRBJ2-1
CASSLGGLAYNEQFF
TGTGCCAGCAGTTTAGGCGGTCTGGCCTACAATGAGCAGTTCTTC
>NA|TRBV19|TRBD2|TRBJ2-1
CASNDLAGEVSDNEQFF
TGTGCCAGTAACGACCTAGCGGGAGAAGTGAGTGACAATGAGCAGTTCTTC
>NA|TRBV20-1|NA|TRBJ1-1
CSADAGGAEAFF
TGCAGTGCTGATGCGGGGGGCGCTGAAGCTTTCTTT
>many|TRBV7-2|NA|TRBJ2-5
CASSSGTLALETQYF
TGTGCCAGCAGCTCCGGGACGCTTGCGTTGGAGACCCAGTACTTC
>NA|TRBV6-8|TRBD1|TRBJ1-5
CASSPDRAFVQPQHF
TGTGCCAGCAGCCCCGACAGGGCGTTTGTCCAGCCCCAGCATTTT
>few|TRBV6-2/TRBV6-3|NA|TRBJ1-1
CASSYSRGTEAFF
TGTGCCAGCAGTTACTCGCGGGGAACTGAAGCTTTCTTT
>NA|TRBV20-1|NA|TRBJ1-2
CSAVEANGYTF
TGCAGTGCTGTAGAGGCGAATGGCTACACCTTC
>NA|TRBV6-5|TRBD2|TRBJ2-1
CASSRGASGGAYEQFF
TGTGCCAGCAGCAGGGGAGCTAGCGGGGGGGCGTATGAGCAGTTCTTC
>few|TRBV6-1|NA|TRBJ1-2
CASSEDPGIYGYTF
TGTGCCAGCAGTGAAGACCCAGGGATCTATGGCTACACCTTC
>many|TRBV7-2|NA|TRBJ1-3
CASSFGAGNTIYF
TGTGCCAGCAGCTTCGGAGCTGGAAACACCATATATTTT
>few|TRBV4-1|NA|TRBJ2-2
CASSQDNTGELFF
TGCGCCAGCAGCCAGGACAACACCGGGGAGCTGTTTTTT
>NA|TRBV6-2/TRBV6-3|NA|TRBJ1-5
CASSYSQMQPQHF
TGTGCCAGCAGTTACTCTCAGATGCAGCCCCAGCATTTT
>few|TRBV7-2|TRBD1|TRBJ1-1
CASSVRGRRDTEAFF
TGTGCCAGCAGCGTAAGGGGGCGTAGGGACACTGAAGCTTTCTTT
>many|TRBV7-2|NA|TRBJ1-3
CASSRGSGTGGNTIYF
TGTGCCAGCAGCCGGGGATCGGGGACCGGTGGAAACACCATATATTTT
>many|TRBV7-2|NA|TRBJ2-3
CASSLDESITDTQYF
TGTGCCAGCAGCTTAGATGAGAGTATCACAGATACGCAGTATTTT
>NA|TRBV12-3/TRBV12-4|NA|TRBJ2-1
CASSLAGVENEQFF
TGTGCCAGCAGTTTAGCGGGAGTCGAAAATGAGCAGTTCTTC
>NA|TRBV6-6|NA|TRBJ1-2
CASSYLQNYGYTF
TGTGCCAGCAGTTACTTGCAGAACTATGGCTACACCTTC
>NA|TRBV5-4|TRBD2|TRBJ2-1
CASSGAGTSYNEQFF
TGTGCCAGCAGCGGAGCGGGAACTAGCTACAATGAGCAGTTCTTC
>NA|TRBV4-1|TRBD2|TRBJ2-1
CASSQSGLAGPYDEQFF
TGCGCCAGCAGCCAGTCTGGACTAGCGGGCCCGTACGATGAGCAGTTCTTC